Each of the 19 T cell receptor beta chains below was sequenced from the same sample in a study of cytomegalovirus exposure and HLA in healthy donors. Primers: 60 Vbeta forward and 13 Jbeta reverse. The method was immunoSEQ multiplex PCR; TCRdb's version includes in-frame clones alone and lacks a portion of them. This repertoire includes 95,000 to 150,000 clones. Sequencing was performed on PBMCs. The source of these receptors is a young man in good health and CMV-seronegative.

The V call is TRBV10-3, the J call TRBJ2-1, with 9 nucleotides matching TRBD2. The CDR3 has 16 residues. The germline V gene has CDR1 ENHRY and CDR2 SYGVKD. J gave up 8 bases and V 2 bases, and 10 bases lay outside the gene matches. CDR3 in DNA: TGTGCCATCAGTGAGGCTAGCGGGATTCTGGGGCATGAGCAGTTCTTC. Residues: CAISEASGILGHEQFF.

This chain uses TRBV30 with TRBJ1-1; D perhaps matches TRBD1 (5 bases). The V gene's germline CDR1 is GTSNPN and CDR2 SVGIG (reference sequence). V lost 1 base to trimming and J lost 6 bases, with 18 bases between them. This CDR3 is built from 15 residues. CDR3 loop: CAWSGDGGKGSEAFF. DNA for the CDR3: TGTGCCTGGAGTGGGGATGGGGGGAAGGGTTCTGAAGCTTTCTTT.

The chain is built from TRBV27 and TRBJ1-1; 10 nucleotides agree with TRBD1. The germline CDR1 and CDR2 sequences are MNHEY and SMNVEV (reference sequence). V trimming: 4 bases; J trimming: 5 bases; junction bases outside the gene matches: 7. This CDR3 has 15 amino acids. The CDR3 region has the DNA TGTGCCAGCAGTTCCTCGACAGGGGGCAGGACTGAAGCTTTCTTT. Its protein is CASSSSTGGRTEAFF.

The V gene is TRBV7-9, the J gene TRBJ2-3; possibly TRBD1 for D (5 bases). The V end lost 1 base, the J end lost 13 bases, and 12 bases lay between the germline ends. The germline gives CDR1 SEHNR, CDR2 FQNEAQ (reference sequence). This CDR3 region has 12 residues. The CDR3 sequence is CASSLVGREEYF. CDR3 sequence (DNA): TGTGCCAGCAGCTTAGTAGGCAGGGAAGAGTATTTT.

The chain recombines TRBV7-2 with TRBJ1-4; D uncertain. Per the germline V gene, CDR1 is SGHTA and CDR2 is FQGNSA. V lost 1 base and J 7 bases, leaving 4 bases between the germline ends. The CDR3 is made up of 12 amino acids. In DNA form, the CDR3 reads TGTGCCAGCAGCTTAGACAGTGAAAAACTGTTTTTT. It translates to CASSLDSEKLFF.

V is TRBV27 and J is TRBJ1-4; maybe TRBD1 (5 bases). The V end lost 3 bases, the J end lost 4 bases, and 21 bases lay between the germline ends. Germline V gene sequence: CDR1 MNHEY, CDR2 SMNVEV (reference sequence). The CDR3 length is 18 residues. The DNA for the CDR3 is TGTGCCAGCAGTTTGCTATGGGGCCAAGGACACCTTAATGAAAAACTGTTTTTT. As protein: CASSLLWGQGHLNEKLFF.

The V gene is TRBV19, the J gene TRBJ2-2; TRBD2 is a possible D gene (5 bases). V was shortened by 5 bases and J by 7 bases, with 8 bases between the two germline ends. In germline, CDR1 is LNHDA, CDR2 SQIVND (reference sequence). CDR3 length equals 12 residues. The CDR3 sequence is CASSPRGGELFF. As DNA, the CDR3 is TGTGCCAGTAGTCCTCGGGGCGGGGAGCTGTTTTTT.

In DNA form, the CDR3 reads TGCAGCGTTGAAACCGACAGGGTTGGCGCTTTCTTT. Encoded protein: CSVETDRVGAFF. The chain couples TRBV29-1 to TRBJ1-1; 7 bases are a match to TRBD1. The germline V gene has CDR1 SQVTM and CDR2 ANQGSEA. The V segment lost 2 bases and the J segment 11 bases; nucleotides outside the gene matches: 8. This CDR3 has 12 amino acids.

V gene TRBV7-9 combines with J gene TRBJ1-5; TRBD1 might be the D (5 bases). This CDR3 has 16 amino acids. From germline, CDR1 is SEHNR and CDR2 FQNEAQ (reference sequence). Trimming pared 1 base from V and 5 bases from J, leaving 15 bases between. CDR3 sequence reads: CASSLGGLSSDQPQHF. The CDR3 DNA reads TGTGCCAGCAGCTTAGGGGGACTGTCATCGGATCAGCCCCAGCATTTT.

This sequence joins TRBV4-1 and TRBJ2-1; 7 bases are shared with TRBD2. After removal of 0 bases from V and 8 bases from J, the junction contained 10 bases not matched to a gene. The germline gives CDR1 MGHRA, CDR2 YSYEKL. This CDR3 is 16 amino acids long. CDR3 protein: CASSQDRASGRYEQFF. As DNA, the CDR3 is TGCGCCAGCAGCCAAGATCGGGCTAGCGGTCGCTATGAGCAGTTCTTC.

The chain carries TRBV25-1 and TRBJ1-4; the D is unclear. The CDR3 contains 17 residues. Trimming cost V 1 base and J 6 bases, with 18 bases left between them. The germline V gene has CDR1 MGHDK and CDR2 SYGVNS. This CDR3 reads CASSEFAGMGGDEKLFF. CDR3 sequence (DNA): TGTGCCAGCAGTGAATTTGCCGGGATGGGTGGTGATGAAAAACTGTTTTTT.

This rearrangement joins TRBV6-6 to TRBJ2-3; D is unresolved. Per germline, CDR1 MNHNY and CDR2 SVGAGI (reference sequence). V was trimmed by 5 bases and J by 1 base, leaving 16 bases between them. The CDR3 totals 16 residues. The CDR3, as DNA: TGTGCCAGCAGTCCCAGCCCCCAGGTGGGCACAGATACGCAGTATTTT. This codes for CASSPSPQVGTDTQYF.

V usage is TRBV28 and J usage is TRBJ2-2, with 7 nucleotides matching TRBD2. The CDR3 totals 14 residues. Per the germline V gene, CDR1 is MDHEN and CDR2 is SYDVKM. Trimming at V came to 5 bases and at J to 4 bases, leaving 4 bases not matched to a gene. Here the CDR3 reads CASSQPSGTGELFF. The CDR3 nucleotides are TGTGCCAGCAGTCAGCCTAGCGGCACCGGGGAGCTGTTTTTT.

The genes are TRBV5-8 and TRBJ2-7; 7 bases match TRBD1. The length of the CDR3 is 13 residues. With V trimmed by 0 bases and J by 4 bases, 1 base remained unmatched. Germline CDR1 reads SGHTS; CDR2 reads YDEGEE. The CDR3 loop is CASSLDRGYEQYF. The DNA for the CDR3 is TGTGCCAGCAGCTTGGACAGGGGATACGAGCAGTACTTC.

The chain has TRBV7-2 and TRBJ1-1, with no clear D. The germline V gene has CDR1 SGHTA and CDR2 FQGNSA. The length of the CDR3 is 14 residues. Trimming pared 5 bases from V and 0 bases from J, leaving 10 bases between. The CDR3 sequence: CASSLRIMNTEAFF. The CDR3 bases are TGTGCCAGCAGCCTAAGAATAATGAACACTGAAGCTTTCTTT.

CDR3 in DNA: TGTGCCAGCAGTTTCGAACGGGAGTCCGGGGAGCTGTTTTTT. This encodes CASSFERESGELFF. The chain joins TRBV28 to TRBJ2-2; maybe TRBD2 (6 bases). The CDR3 runs 14 residues. Trimming pared 3 bases from V and 6 bases from J, leaving 11 bases between. CDR1 is MDHEN and CDR2 is SYDVKM in the germline V gene.

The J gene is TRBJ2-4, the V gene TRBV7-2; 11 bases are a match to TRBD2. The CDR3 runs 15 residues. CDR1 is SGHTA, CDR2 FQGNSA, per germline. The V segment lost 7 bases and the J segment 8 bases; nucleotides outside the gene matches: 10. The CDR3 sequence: CASIFSGRASDIQYF. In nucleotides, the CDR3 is TGTGCCAGCATCTTTAGCGGGAGGGCCTCGGACATTCAGTACTTC.

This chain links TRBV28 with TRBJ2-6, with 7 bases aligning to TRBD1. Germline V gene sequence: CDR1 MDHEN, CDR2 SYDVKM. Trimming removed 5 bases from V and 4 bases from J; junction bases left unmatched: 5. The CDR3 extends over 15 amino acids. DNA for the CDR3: TGTGCCAGCAGTCCGACAGGGTCCGGGGCCAACGTCCTGACTTTC. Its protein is CASSPTGSGANVLTF.

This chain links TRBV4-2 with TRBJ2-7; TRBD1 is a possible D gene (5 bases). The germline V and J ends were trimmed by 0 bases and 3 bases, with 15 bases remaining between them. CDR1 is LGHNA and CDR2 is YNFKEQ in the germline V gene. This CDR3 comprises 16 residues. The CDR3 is CASSQDLAGIIYEQYF. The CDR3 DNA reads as TGTGCCAGCAGCCAAGATCTGGCAGGGATTATCTACGAGCAGTACTTC.